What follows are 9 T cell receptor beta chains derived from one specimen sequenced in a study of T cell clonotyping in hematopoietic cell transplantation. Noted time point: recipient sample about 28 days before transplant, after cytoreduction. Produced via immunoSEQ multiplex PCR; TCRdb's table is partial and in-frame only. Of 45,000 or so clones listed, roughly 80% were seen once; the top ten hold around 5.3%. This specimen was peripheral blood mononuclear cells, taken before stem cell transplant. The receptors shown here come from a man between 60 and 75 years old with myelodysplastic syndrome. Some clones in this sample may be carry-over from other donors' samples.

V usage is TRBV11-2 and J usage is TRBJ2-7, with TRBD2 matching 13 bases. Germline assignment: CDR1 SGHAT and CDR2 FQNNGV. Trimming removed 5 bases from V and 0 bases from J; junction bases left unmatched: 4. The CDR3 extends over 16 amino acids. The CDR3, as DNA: TGTGCCAGCAGCGTGGGACTAGCGGGGAGCTCCTACGAGCAGTACTTC. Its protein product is CASSVGLAGSSYEQYF.

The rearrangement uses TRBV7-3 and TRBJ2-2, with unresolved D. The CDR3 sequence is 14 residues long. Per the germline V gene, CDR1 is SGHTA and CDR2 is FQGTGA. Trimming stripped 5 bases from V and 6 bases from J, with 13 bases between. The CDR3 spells CASSPTAVAGELFF. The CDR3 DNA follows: TGTGCCAGCAGCCCTACGGCCGTGGCCGGGGAGCTGTTTTTT.

The CDR3 region is CASSDPGGLRSYGYTF. CDR3 nucleotide sequence: TGCGCCAGCAGTGACCCCGGCGGGTTACGGAGCTATGGCTACACCTTC. The chain is built from TRBV10-1 and TRBJ1-2; no firm D call. Germline loops: CDR1 WNHNN, CDR2 SYGVQD (reference sequence). CDR3 length: 16 residues. Trimming removed 3 bases at V and 4 bases at J, with 18 bases between.

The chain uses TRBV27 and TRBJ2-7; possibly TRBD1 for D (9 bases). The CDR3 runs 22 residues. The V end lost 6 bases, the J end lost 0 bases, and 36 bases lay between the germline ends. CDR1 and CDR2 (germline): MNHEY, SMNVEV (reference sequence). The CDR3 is CASSLGPRQGDASGRFSYEQYF. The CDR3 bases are TGTGCCAGCAGCCTGGGCCCCAGACAGGGGGACGCTAGCGGGCGTTTCTCCTACGAGCAGTACTTC.

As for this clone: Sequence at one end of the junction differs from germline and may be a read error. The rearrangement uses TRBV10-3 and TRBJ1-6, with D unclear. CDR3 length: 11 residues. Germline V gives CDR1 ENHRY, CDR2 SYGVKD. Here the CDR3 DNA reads TGTGCCATCAGTGAATCAGGCATCCTCCATTTT. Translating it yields CAISESGILHF.

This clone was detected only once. This chain's CDR3 is CASSFSGGLGNEQFF. Here the CDR3 DNA reads TGTGCCAGCAGTTTTAGCGGGGGCCTCGGCAATGAGCAGTTCTTC. The chain uses TRBV27 and TRBJ2-1, with 9 bases fitting TRBD2. The CDR3 consists of 15 residues. In germline, CDR1 is MNHEY, CDR2 SMNVEV (reference sequence). V was clipped by 3 bases and J by 6 bases; unmatched bases: 6.

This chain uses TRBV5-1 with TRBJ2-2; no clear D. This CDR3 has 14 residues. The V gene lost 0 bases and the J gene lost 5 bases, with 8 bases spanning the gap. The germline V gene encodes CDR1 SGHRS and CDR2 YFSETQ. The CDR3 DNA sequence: TGCGCCAGCAGCTTGGGCATGAAGACCGGGGAGCTGTTTTTT. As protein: CASSLGMKTGELFF.

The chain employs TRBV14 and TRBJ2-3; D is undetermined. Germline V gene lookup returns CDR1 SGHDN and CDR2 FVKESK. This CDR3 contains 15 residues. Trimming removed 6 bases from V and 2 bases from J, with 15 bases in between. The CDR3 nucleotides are TGTGCCAGCAGGCCCAAAGGTGCGACCACAGATACGCAGTATTTT. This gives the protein CASRPKGATTDTQYF. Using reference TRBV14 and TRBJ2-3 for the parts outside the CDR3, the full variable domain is EAGVTQFPSHSVIEKGQTVTLRCDPISGHDNLYWYRRVMGKEIKFLLHFVKESKQDESGMPNNRFLAERTGGTYSTLKVQPAELEDSGVYFCASRPKGATTDTQYFGPGTRLTVL.

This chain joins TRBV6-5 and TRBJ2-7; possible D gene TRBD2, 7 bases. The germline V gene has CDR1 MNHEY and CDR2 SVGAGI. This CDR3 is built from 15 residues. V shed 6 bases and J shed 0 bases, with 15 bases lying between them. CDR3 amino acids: CASSLGGAYSYEQYF. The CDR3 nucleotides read TGTGCCAGCAGCTTGGGGGGGGCCTACTCCTACGAGCAGTACTTC.